Each of the 12 T cell receptor beta chains below was sequenced from the same sample in a study of regulatory T cells in long-lasting Graves disease. Time point noted: newly diagnosed GD, antithyroid drugs for less than 3 months. PBMC-derived RNA was used for the TCR library. Construction of the TCR beta libraries employed iRepertoire HTBI primers in conjunction with Arm-PCR of CDR3 regions. MiXCR was run by TCRdb on the multiplex PCR reads, yielding one entry per CDR3 protein. The data hold under 300,000 distinct CDR3 sequences, with roughly 21% observed a single time. This sample comprised peripheral blood mononuclear cells (PBMCs), obtained at new diagnosis, from a patient treated with antithyroid drugs. The receptors here all came from a female donor with Graves disease.

This chain joins TRBV10-3 and TRBJ2-2; the match to TRBD1 covers 8 bases. The CDR3 has 15 residues. With V trimmed by 6 bases and J by 7 bases, 10 bases remained unmatched. From germline, CDR1 is ENHRY and CDR2 SYGVKD. CDR3 in amino acids: CAISPARGQGGELFF. The DNA of the CDR3 is TGTGCCATCAGCCCGGCCAGGGGGCAGGGCGGGGAGCTGTTTTTT.

Ten or more counts support this clonotype. The chain joins TRBV18 to TRBJ1-5; D might be TRBD1 (6 bases). The CDR3 is 13 amino acids. Germline V gene sequence: CDR1 KGHSH, CDR2 LQKENI. The V end was cut by 2 bases, the J end by 10 bases, with 12 bases between. The CDR3 reads CASSPGGQYPQHF. For the CDR3, the DNA is TGTGCCAGCTCACCAGGGGGCCAATATCCCCAGCATTTT.

The DNA for the CDR3 is TGTGCCAGCAGTTCGGCGGGACTAGCGGGCACAGATACGCAGTATTTT. Residues: CASSSAGLAGTDTQYF. The chain employs TRBV12-3 or TRBV12-4 and TRBJ2-3, with 11 bases fitting TRBD2. The length of the CDR3 is 16 residues. With 4 bases clipped from V and 1 base from J, the junction kept 4 bases outside the gene matches.

A word on this clonotype: One end of the junction is discordant with germline, which a read error may explain. The CDR3 reads CASKRGVNNEQFF. CDR3 in DNA: TGTGCAAGTAAGCGCGGAGTTAACAATGAGCAGTTCTTC. The J gene is TRBJ2-1, the V gene TRBV19; D is unresolved. Looked up from germline, CDR1 is LNHDA and CDR2 is SQIVND (reference sequence). This CDR3 is 13 amino acids long.

This clonotype was recorded at least ten times. This rearrangement joins TRBV7-9 to TRBJ2-7; a weak D match, TRBD2 (7 bases). Trimming took off 5 bases at V and 2 bases at J, with 16 bases between the two ends. Germline V CDR1 and CDR2: SEHNR, FQNEAQ (reference sequence). The CDR3 length is 15 residues. Here the CDR3 DNA reads TGTGCCAGCAGCCTATGGCGGGGGCAAACCTACGAGCAGTACTTC. Translated: CASSLWRGQTYEQYF.

The J gene is TRBJ1-4, the V gene TRBV5-1; unclear D gene. This CDR3 is 14 amino acids long. The V end was cut by 0 bases, the J end by 5 bases, with 8 bases between. Germline assignment: CDR1 SGHRS and CDR2 YFSETQ. The CDR3 protein is CASSLDRTNEKLFF. CDR3 DNA sequence: TGCGCCAGCAGCTTGGACAGAACCAATGAAAAACTGTTTTTT.

Concerning this clonotype: A single base is all that separates this from a far larger clone, so a read error is likely. The V gene is TRBV2, the J gene TRBJ2-1; maybe TRBD1 (7 bases). Judging by the DNA end, TRBJ2-5 fits better; the J call may be wrong. The CDR3 has 19 residues. From germline, CDR1 is SNHLY and CDR2 FYNNEI. Written as DNA, the CDR3 is TGTGCCAGCAGTGTGATGAGTGAGGGACAGCGACTAGGTTCAAAGACCCAGTACTTC. Translated: CASSVMSEGQRLGSKTQYF.

At least ten counts were recorded for this clonotype. This chain connects TRBV5-1 to TRBJ2-3, with a weak D call TRBD1 (5 bases). Trimming removed 1 base at V and 5 bases at J, with 14 bases between. The CDR3 spans 15 residues. Germline loops: CDR1 SGHRS, CDR2 YFSETQ. The CDR3 coding sequence is TGCGCCAGCAGCTTGAGTGGGGCGCAGGGAGATACGCAGTATTTT. Translation: CASSLSGAQGDTQYF.

This clonotype was seen ten or more times. This chain joins TRBV6-1 and TRBJ2-3; perhaps TRBD1 as D (5 bases). Germline CDR1 reads MNHNS; CDR2 reads SASEGT. V dropped 2 bases and J dropped 3 bases, with 12 bases sitting between them. The CDR3 covers 15 residues. CDR3 nucleotides: TGTGCCAGCAGTGAACAGGGTAGTAGGACAGATACGCAGTATTTT. Translation: CASSEQGSRTDTQYF.

This clonotype was seen more than once but under ten times. This likely stems from a read error, as it lies one base from a far larger clone. The J gene is TRBJ2-1, the V gene TRBV4-1; D might be TRBD1 (6 bases). V lost 0 bases to trimming and J lost 7 bases, with 13 bases between them. CDR3 length: 15 residues. Per germline, CDR1 MGHRA and CDR2 YSYEKL. The CDR3 DNA sequence: TGCGCCAGCAGCCAAGATGCGGCAGGGGCGAATGAGCAGTTCTTC. Translating it yields CASSQDAAGANEQFF.

This clonotype was found many times. The gene calls are TRBV7-2 and TRBJ2-1; 9 nucleotides agree with TRBD2. After removal of 5 bases from V and 4 bases from J, the junction contained 6 bases not matched to a gene. Per germline, CDR1 SGHTA and CDR2 FQGNSA. CDR3 length: 15 residues. This CDR3 reads CASSQRLAAYNEQFF. The CDR3 DNA follows: TGTGCCAGCAGCCAACGACTAGCGGCATACAATGAGCAGTTCTTC. Filled out from reference TRBV7-2 and TRBJ2-1, the complete variable domain reads GAGVSQSPSNKVTEKGKDVELRCDPISGHTALYWYRQSLGQGLEFLIYFQGNSAPDKSGLPSDRFSAERTGGSVSTLTIQRTQQEDSAVYLCASSQRLAAYNEQFFGPGTRLTVL.

This clonotype was seen many times. The chain joins TRBV20-1 to TRBJ2-5, with TRBD2 matching 7 bases. V was clipped by 5 bases and J by 2 bases; unmatched bases: 14. Per the germline V gene, CDR1 is DFQATT and CDR2 is SNEGSKA (reference sequence). CDR3 size: 16 residues. The CDR3 here is CSAQNSGTNSQETQYF. CDR3 nucleotides: TGCAGTGCTCAAAACTCCGGGACTAATAGTCAAGAGACCCAGTACTTC.